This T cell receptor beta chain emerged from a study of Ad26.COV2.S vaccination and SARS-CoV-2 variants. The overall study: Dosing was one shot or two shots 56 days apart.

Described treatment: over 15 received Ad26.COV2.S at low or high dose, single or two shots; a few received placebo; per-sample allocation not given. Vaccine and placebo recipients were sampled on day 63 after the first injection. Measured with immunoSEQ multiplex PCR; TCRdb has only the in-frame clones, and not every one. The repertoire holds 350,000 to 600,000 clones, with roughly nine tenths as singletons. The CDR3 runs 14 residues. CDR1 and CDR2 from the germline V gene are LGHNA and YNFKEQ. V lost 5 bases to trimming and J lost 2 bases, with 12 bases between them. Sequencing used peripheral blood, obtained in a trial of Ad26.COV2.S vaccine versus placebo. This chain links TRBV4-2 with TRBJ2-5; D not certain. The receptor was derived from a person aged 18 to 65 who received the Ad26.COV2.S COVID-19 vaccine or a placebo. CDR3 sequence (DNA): TGTGCCAGCAGCTCATATGCGGTACAAGAGACCCAGTACTTC. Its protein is CASSSYAVQETQYF.